This is a list of T cell receptor beta chains from one sample in a study of OX40 agonist ivuxolimab in advanced cancers. Repertoires were generated with immunoSEQ multiplex PCR, while TCRdb's copy carries only in-frame clones and drops some. Of about 60,000 clones listed, about nine tenths were seen once; the top ten hold around 4%. The sequencing here drew on CD4+ or CD8+ T cells sorted from blood, taken in a trial of the OX40 agonist ivuxolimab. These receptor sequences come from an adult with an advanced solid tumor such as melanoma, head and neck, liver or kidney cancer. CDR3s include the opening cysteine and the closing phenylalanine or tryptophan. The order of the fields is CDR3 length, V gene, J gene, D gene, clone size, CDR3 protein, CDR3 DNA. D genes are given only for firm matches. Expanded clones get a size class; other rows say once, few or many, or leave the size out.

15	TRBV11-3	TRBJ2-7	-	-	CASSLGSSTGDEQYF	TGTGCCAGCAGCTTAGGATCCTCCACGGGGGACGAGCAGTACTTC
13	TRBV19	TRBJ2-2	-	-	CASTPTATGELFF	TGTGCCAGTACCCCGACAGCTACCGGGGAGCTGTTTTTT
13	TRBV6-6	TRBJ2-2	-	-	CASSTRGTGELFF	TGTGCCAGCAGTACTAGGGGCACCGGGGAGCTGTTTTTT
15	TRBV7-2	TRBJ2-1	TRBD2	-	CASSISGSSYNEQFF	TGTGCCAGCAGCATTAGCGGGAGCTCCTACAATGAGCAGTTCTTC
15	TRBV4-2	TRBJ2-5	TRBD2	large	CASSQDRGGQETQYF	TGTGCCAGCAGCCAAGATCGGGGGGGCCAAGAGACCCAGTACTTC
16	TRBV4-3	TRBJ2-1	TRBD2	-	CASSQDPRLAGHEQFF	TGCGCCAGCAGCCAAGATCCAAGGCTAGCGGGACACGAGCAGTTCTTC
14	TRBV29-1	TRBJ1-4	-	-	CSVSGPPTNEKLFF	TGCAGCGTTTCCGGGCCTCCAACTAATGAAAAACTGTTTTTT
15	TRBV29-1	TRBJ2-7	-	-	CSVVGLGGILYEQYF	TGCAGCGTTGTTGGTTTAGGAGGGATACTCTACGAGCAGTACTTC
14	TRBV5-4	TRBJ2-2	TRBD1	once	CASSTLGGAGELFF	TGTGCCAGCAGCACACTAGGGGGCGCCGGGGAGCTGTTTTTT
15	TRBV28	TRBJ1-5	-	-	CASSLWGGEDQPQHF	TGTGCCAGCAGTTTATGGGGGGGAGAAGATCAGCCCCAGCATTTT
17	TRBV4-1	TRBJ2-6	TRBD1	-	CASRPGTGPSGANVLTF	TGCGCCAGCAGGCCCGGGACAGGGCCCTCTGGGGCCAACGTCCTGACTTTC
14	TRBV27	TRBJ2-7	-	-	CASSGGLGVYEQYF	TGTGCCAGCAGTGGGGGTTTGGGGGTCTACGAGCAGTACTTC
15	TRBV11-2	TRBJ2-1	TRBD2	-	CASGLAGGKYNEQFF	TGTGCCAGCGGACTAGCGGGAGGTAAATACAATGAGCAGTTCTTC
14	TRBV27	TRBJ1-2	-	-	CASSPWTENYGYTF	TGTGCCAGCAGTCCCTGGACAGAGAACTATGGCTACACCTTC
14	TRBV9	TRBJ1-5	-	once	CASSPQVSNQPQHF	TGTGCCAGCAGTCCCCAGGTTAGCAATCAGCCCCAGCATTTT
16	TRBV4-3	TRBJ2-7	TRBD1	-	CASSRSLYRTGEEQYF	TGCGCCAGCAGCCGAAGTCTTTACCGGACAGGGGAAGAGCAGTACTTC
16	TRBV18	TRBJ2-1	-	-	CASSTAEVRAIDEQFF	TGTGCCAGCTCAACAGCGGAAGTAAGGGCCATTGATGAGCAGTTCTTC
15	TRBV4-1	TRBJ2-5	-	-	CASSQEGLVLETQYF	TGCGCCAGCAGCCAAGAGGGACTGGTCTTAGAGACCCAGTACTTC
15	TRBV7-8	TRBJ2-5	-	-	CASSFTGTRGETQYF	TGTGCCAGCAGTTTTACCGGGACCCGGGGAGAGACCCAGTACTTC
17	TRBV4-2	TRBJ2-6	-	-	CASSQRQWGEGANVLTF	TGTGCCAGCAGCCAACGGCAGTGGGGAGAGGGGGCCAACGTCCTGACTTTC
12	TRBV6-1	TRBJ1-2	-	-	CANRDGFYGYTF	TGTGCCAACCGGGACGGCTTCTATGGCTACACCTTC
11	TRBV5-4	TRBJ2-1	TRBD2	-	CASSSLADQFF	TGTGCCAGCAGCTCACTAGCGGACCAGTTCTTC
14	TRBV7-3	TRBJ2-7	-	-	CASSLRGNEAEQYF	TGTGCCAGCAGCTTACGGGGTAATGAGGCCGAGCAGTACTTC
13	TRBV5-8	TRBJ1-2	-	-	CASSLEGSGGYTF	TGTGCCAGCAGCTTGGAGGGTTCGGGTGGCTACACCTTC
17	TRBV7-2	TRBJ1-1	TRBD1	-	CASSLFRTGGHNTEAFF	TGTGCCAGCAGCTTATTTCGAACAGGGGGCCATAACACTGAAGCTTTCTTT
14	TRBV19	TRBJ1-5	TRBD1	-	CASSAGGAGQPQHF	TGTGCCAGTAGTGCAGGGGGCGCTGGTCAGCCCCAGCATTTT
14	TRBV5-6	TRBJ2-5	-	-	CASSLTDLWETQYF	TGTGCCAGCAGCTTAACCGACCTCTGGGAGACCCAGTACTTC
13	TRBV28	TRBJ2-1	TRBD1	-	CAGTGILLYEQFF	TGTGCCGGGACAGGGATTCTCTTATATGAGCAGTTCTTC
18	TRBV5-1	TRBJ2-3	TRBD2	-	CASSVSGGLTLPTDTQYF	TGCGCCAGCAGCGTTAGCGGGGGGCTAACTTTACCCACAGATACGCAGTATTTT
14	TRBV7-9	TRBJ2-2	-	-	CATQGLANTGELFF	TGTGCCACCCAGGGGTTAGCGAACACCGGGGAGCTGTTTTTT
16	TRBV27	TRBJ2-2	-	once	CASSLSGVPLTGELFF	TGTGCCAGCAGTTTATCGGGGGTTCCCCTAACCGGGGAGCTGTTTTTT
20	TRBV9	TRBJ2-6	-	-	CASSSPPALGHNSGANVLTF	TGTGCCAGCAGCTCCCCCCCCGCGTTAGGCCATAACTCTGGGGCCAACGTCCTGACTTTC